This entry is about one TCR beta chain. Antigen specificity is unknown. This entry belongs to a study of lymphopenia after photon versus proton radiotherapy. Findings and limits, study-wide: Better survival with proton therapy was suggested as possible, not demonstrated. After lymphocyte nadir, photon-treated repertoires showed oligoclonal expansion, especially CD8+ Temra.

Data came from immunoSEQ multiplex PCR; TCRdb stores just in-frame clones and leaves some out. Of roughly 150,000 clones listed, 75% to 90% are singletons. The CDR3 runs 14 residues. V was clipped by 3 bases and J by 1 base; unmatched bases: 0. CDR1 and CDR2 from the germline V gene are SGHRS and YFSETQ. The specimen was peripheral blood, collected from a patient treated with photon-based radiotherapy. The chain links TRBV5-1 to TRBJ2-1; TRBD1 matches 8 bases. The clonotype comes from a man aged 45-65 years with gastric cancer. The CDR3 sequence is CASSWTGSYNEQFF. Here the CDR3 DNA reads TGCGCCAGCAGCTGGACAGGGTCCTACAATGAGCAGTTCTTC. The complete variable domain, with remaining parts taken from reference TRBV5-1 and TRBJ2-1, reads KAGVTQTPRYLIKTRGQQVTLSCSPISGHRSVSWYQQTPGQGLQFLFEYFSETQRNKGNFPGRFSGRQFSNSRSEMNVSTLELGDSALYLCASSWTGSYNEQFFGPGTRLTVL.